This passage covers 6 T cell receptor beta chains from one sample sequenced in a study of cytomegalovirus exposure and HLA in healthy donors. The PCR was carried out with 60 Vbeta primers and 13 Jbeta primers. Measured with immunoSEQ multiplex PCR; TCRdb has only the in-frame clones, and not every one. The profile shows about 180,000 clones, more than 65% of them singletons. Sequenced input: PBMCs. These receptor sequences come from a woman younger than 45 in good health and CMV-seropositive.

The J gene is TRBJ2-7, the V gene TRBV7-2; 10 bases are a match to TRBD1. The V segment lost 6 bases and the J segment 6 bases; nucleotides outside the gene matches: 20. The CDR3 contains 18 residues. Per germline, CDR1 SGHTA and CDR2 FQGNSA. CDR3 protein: CASSSLPSSWTGGFEQYF. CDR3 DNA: TGTGCCAGCAGTTCTCTTCCCTCCTCCTGGACAGGGGGTTTCGAGCAGTACTTC.

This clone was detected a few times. The chain's CDR3 is CASSLAAFGGSTEAFF. Written as DNA, the CDR3 is TGTGCCAGCAGCTTAGCTGCTTTCGGGGGTAGCACTGAAGCTTTCTTT. V gene TRBV7-8 combines with J gene TRBJ1-1, with a weak D call TRBD1 (5 bases). Trimming took 0 bases from V and 4 from J, leaving 15 bases between them. The V gene's germline CDR1 is SGHVS and CDR2 FQNEAQ. The CDR3 totals 16 residues.

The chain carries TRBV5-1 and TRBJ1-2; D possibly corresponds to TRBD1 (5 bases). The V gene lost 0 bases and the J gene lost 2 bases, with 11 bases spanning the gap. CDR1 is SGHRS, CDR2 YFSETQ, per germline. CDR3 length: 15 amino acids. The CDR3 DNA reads TGCGCCAGCAGCTTGGCCGCGGGGCGCAACTATGGCTACACCTTC. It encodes CASSLAAGRNYGYTF.

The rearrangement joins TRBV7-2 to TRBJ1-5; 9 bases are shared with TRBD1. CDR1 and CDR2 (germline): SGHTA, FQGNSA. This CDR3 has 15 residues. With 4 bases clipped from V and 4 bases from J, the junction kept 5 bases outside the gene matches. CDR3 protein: CASSWTGTGNQPQHF. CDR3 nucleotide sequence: TGTGCCAGCAGCTGGACCGGGACAGGGAATCAGCCCCAGCATTTT.

The CDR3 coding sequence is TGTGCCAGCAGCTTCGGGGGAGAAGAGACCCAGTACTTC. Its protein is CASSFGGEETQYF. This chain joins TRBV11-2 and TRBJ2-5; D may be TRBD2 (6 bases). This CDR3 has 13 residues. V was cut by 3 bases and J by 3 bases, with 8 bases left in between. Germline loops: CDR1 SGHAT, CDR2 FQNNGV. The whole variable domain, remainder taken from reference TRBV11-2 and TRBJ2-5, is EAGVAQSPRYKIIEKRQSVAFWCNPISGHATLYWYQQILGQGPKLLIQFQNNGVVDDSQLPKDRFSAERLKGVDSTLKIQPAKLEDSAVYLCASSFGGEETQYFGPGTRLLVL.

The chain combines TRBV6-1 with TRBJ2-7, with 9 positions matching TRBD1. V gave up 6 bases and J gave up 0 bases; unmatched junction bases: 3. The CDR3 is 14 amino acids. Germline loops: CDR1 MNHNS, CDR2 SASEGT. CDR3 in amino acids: CASRGTGSSYEQYF. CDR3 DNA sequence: TGTGCCAGCAGAGGGACAGGGAGCTCCTACGAGCAGTACTTC.